The clone carrying this TCR beta chain has a single count. Sequencing was performed with immunoSEQ multiplex PCR; in TCRdb, only in-frame clones are kept and a portion is missing. Of roughly 34,000 clones listed, 76% were seen once; the top ten hold about 15%. Trimming left V 1 base short and J 4 bases short, with 14 bases between. CDR1 MNHEY and CDR2 SVGAGI come from the germline V gene. CDR3 length: 16 amino acids. This specimen belongs to a study of PD-1 blockade in classical Hodgkin lymphoma. All trial patients relapsed after autologous stem cell transplantation. The rearrangement joins TRBV6-5 to TRBJ2-1; the D gene is possibly TRBD1 (6 bases). The TCR comes from a human donor with classical Hodgkin lymphoma. This material consisted of peripheral blood mononuclear cells (PBMCs), taken before the second cycle of nivolumab. The CDR3 coding sequence is TGTGCCAGCAGTTACTTACCGACAGGAGATTACAATGAGCAGTTCTTC. This translates into CASSYLPTGDYNEQFF.